This T cell receptor beta chain was captured in a study of OX40 agonist ivuxolimab in advanced cancers. Study overall: An agonistic human IgG2 monoclonal antibody against OX40 (CD134) was given. Partial responses occurred in Three dose-escalation patients, one with hepatocellular carcinoma and two with cutaneous melanoma. While on treatment, patients had intravenous ivuxolimab at 0.01 to 10 mg/kg every 2 weeks. Whole-study findings and limits: Still undetermined is the antigen specificity of the expanded peripheral T cells.

This CDR3 is built from 15 residues. V gave up 5 bases and J gave up 3 bases; unmatched junction bases: 7. Germline V gives CDR1 SGHTA, CDR2 FQGNSA. TCRdb keeps only in-frame clones here, not all; method: immunoSEQ multiplex PCR. The repertoire includes about 81,000 clones, roughly 91% of them detected once, and more than 0.45% sits in the top ten. Only one count was recorded for this clone. Its cognate antigen is unknown. The TCR was taken from an adult with an advanced solid tumor such as melanoma, head and neck, liver or kidney cancer. V is TRBV7-2 and J is TRBJ1-3, with 7 positions matching TRBD1. The sample here was CD4+ or CD8+ T cells sorted from blood, taken in a trial of the OX40 agonist ivuxolimab. The CDR3 coding sequence is TGTGCCAGCAGCACCGAGACAGGGAATGGAAACACCATATATTTT. It translates to CASSTETGNGNTIYF.